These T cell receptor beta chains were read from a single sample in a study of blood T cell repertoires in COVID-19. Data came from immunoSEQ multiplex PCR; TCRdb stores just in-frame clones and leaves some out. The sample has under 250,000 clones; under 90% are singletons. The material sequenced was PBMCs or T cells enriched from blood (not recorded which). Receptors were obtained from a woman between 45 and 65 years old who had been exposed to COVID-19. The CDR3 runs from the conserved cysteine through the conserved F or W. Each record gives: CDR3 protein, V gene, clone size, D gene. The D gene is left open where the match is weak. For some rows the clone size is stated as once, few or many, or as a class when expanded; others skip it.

CDR3 protein: CASSLEYRTGSYEQYF
V gene: TRBV7-6
clone size: NA
D gene: TRBD1

CDR3 protein: CASSELGGNTIYF
V gene: TRBV10-2
clone size: few
D gene: NA

CDR3 protein: CAPADLYGYTF
V gene: TRBV21-1
clone size: NA
D gene: NA

CDR3 protein: CASSDWNGGLNSPLHF
V gene: TRBV27
clone size: few
D gene: NA

CDR3 protein: CASSRPLAGEKETQYF
V gene: TRBV5-4
clone size: NA
D gene: TRBD2

CDR3 protein: CASSETGYRGYTF
V gene: TRBV25-1
clone size: NA
D gene: NA

CDR3 protein: CASSFVAARGYTF
V gene: TRBV12-3/TRBV12-4
clone size: NA
D gene: NA

CDR3 protein: CASSHRRYRGEAFF
V gene: TRBV3-1/TRBV3-2
clone size: NA
D gene: TRBD1

CDR3 protein: CASSSRTGIMNTEAFF
V gene: TRBV6-5
clone size: once
D gene: TRBD1

CDR3 protein: CAWAYPGTPLQPQHF
V gene: TRBV30
clone size: NA
D gene: NA

CDR3 protein: CASSSQGSSQPQHF
V gene: TRBV7-2
clone size: NA
D gene: TRBD1

CDR3 protein: CASSSKEGPPNYGYTF
V gene: TRBV5-5
clone size: NA
D gene: NA

CDR3 protein: CASSGTGTDTQYF
V gene: TRBV28
clone size: once
D gene: TRBD1

CDR3 protein: CASSLPTVTEAFF
V gene: TRBV11-2
clone size: once
D gene: NA

CDR3 protein: CATLRGLAGASNTGELFF
V gene: TRBV28
clone size: NA
D gene: TRBD2

CDR3 protein: CASSRLQVNTEAFF
V gene: TRBV19
clone size: NA
D gene: NA

CDR3 protein: CASSASMTGEEGYTF
V gene: TRBV5-6
clone size: NA
D gene: TRBD1

CDR3 protein: CASSLACTDTQYF
V gene: TRBV7-4
clone size: NA
D gene: NA

CDR3 protein: CASRGQAMNTEAFF
V gene: TRBV10-2
clone size: NA
D gene: TRBD1

CDR3 protein: CASSQVTGKSDQPQHF
V gene: TRBV4-2
clone size: NA
D gene: NA

CDR3 protein: CASSLQGVEQFF
V gene: TRBV12-3/TRBV12-4
clone size: NA
D gene: TRBD1

CDR3 protein: CASSLATGFLFGTF
V gene: TRBV5-1
clone size: few
D gene: NA

CDR3 protein: CASSHRGGDTEAFF
V gene: TRBV5-6
clone size: few
D gene: NA

CDR3 protein: CASSLDPVGGGRETQYF
V gene: TRBV11-2
clone size: few
D gene: NA

CDR3 protein: CASSEGRVDGELFF
V gene: TRBV10-1
clone size: NA
D gene: NA

CDR3 protein: CASSLKGGRPNEKLFF
V gene: TRBV11-2
clone size: once
D gene: NA

CDR3 protein: CASSEQPTGVGEWYF
V gene: TRBV7-9
clone size: NA
D gene: TRBD1

CDR3 protein: CASTAGGYSGDTQYF
V gene: TRBV3-1/TRBV3-2
clone size: NA
D gene: NA

CDR3 protein: CASGLVQNQPQHF
V gene: TRBV12-5
clone size: NA
D gene: NA

CDR3 protein: CSVAPQGLESGELFF
V gene: TRBV29-1
clone size: NA
D gene: TRBD1

CDR3 protein: CASSLGSGKSGGYTF
V gene: TRBV7-8
clone size: NA
D gene: NA

CDR3 protein: CASSLGFSGVTDTQYF
V gene: TRBV7-3
clone size: few
D gene: NA

CDR3 protein: CASSVPGQWDEQFF
V gene: TRBV5-4
clone size: NA
D gene: TRBD1

CDR3 protein: CASSRGQYSNQPQHF
V gene: TRBV6-2/TRBV6-3
clone size: NA
D gene: NA

CDR3 protein: CASSYYPTNTGELFF
V gene: TRBV6-2/TRBV6-3
clone size: NA
D gene: NA

CDR3 protein: CASSFRLAGEEQFF
V gene: TRBV7-2
clone size: once
D gene: TRBD2

CDR3 protein: CASSRTGDTEAFF
V gene: TRBV28
clone size: few
D gene: TRBD1

CDR3 protein: CASSDRYSGNTIYF
V gene: TRBV6-1
clone size: once
D gene: NA

CDR3 protein: CASSSGGTGNTIYF
V gene: TRBV19
clone size: NA
D gene: TRBD1

CDR3 protein: CASSFNQGALSEKLFF
V gene: TRBV28
clone size: NA
D gene: TRBD1

CDR3 protein: CATSKHRGNTIYF
V gene: TRBV15
clone size: few
D gene: NA

CDR3 protein: CASSGPQGLSYNEQFF
V gene: TRBV10-1
clone size: NA
D gene: NA

CDR3 protein: CASSLPQDYGYTF
V gene: TRBV28
clone size: once
D gene: NA

CDR3 protein: CASRSGTGGNTIYF
V gene: TRBV3-1/TRBV3-2
clone size: once
D gene: TRBD1

CDR3 protein: CASTWGQANYGYTF
V gene: TRBV28
clone size: NA
D gene: NA

CDR3 protein: CASRLGPGELFF
V gene: TRBV6-5
clone size: NA
D gene: NA